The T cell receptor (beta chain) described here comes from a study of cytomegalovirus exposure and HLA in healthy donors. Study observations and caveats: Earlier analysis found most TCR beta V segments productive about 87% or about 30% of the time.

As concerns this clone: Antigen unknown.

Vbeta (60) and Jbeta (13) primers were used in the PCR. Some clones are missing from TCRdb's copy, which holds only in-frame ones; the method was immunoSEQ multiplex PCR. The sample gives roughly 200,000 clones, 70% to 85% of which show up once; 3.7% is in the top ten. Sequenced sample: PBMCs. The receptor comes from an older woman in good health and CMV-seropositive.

The CDR3 sequence: CASSLLGRASETQYF. The DNA for the CDR3 is TGTGCCAGCAGCTTGCTGGGCAGGGCCTCAGAGACCCAGTACTTC. The chain links TRBV5-6 to TRBJ2-5; tentative D call: TRBD1 (5 bases). The CDR3 is 15 residues long. V was cut by 1 base and J by 4 bases, with 14 bases left in between. The germline V gene has CDR1 SGHDT and CDR2 YYEEEE. Filled out from reference TRBV5-6 and TRBJ2-5, the complete variable domain reads DAGVTQSPTHLIKTRGQQVTLRCSPKSGHDTVSWYQQALGQGPQFIFQYYEEEERQRGNFPDRFSGHQFPNYSSELNVNALLLGDSALYLCASSLLGRASETQYFGPGTRLLVL.